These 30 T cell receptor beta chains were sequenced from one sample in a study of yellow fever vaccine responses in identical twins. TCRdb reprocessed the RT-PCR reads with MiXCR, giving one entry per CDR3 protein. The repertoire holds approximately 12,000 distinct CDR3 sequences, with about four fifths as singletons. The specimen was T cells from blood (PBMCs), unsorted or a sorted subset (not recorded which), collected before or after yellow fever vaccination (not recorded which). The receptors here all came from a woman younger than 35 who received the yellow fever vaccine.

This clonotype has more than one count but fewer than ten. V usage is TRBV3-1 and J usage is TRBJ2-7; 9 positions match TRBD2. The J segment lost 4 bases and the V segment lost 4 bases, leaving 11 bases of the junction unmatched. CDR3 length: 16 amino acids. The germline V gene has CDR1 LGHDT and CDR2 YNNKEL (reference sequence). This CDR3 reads CASSPQLAGAQYEQYF. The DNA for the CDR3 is TGTGCCAGCAGCCCCCAATTAGCGGGAGCACAATACGAGCAGTACTTC.

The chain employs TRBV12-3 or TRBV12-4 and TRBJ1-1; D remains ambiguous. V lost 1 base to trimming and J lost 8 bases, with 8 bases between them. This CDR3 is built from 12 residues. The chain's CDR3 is CASSLDGLEAFF. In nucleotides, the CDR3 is TGTGCCAGCAGTTTAGACGGATTAGAAGCTTTCTTT.

The CDR3 loop reads CSVDLQGAQYF. The CDR3 DNA follows: TGCAGCGTTGATCTACAGGGGGCCCAGTATTTT. The V gene is TRBV29-1, the J gene TRBJ2-3; 9 bases line up with TRBD1. The germline gives CDR1 SQVTM, CDR2 ANQGSEA. This CDR3 has 11 residues. Trimming removed 3 bases from V and 12 bases from J; junction bases left unmatched: 4.

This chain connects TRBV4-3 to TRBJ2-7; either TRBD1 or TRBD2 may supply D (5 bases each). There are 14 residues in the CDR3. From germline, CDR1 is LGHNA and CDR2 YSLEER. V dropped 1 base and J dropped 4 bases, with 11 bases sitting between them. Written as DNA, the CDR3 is TGCGCCAGCAGCCAAGGCCAGGGAGTGTACGAGCAGTACTTC. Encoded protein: CASSQGQGVYEQYF.

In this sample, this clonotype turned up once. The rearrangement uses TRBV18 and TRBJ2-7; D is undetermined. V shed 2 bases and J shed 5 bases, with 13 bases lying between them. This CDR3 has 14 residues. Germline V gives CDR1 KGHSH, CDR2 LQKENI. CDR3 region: CASSPDRPDNEQYF. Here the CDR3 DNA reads TGTGCCAGCTCACCAGACCGGCCCGACAACGAGCAGTACTTC.

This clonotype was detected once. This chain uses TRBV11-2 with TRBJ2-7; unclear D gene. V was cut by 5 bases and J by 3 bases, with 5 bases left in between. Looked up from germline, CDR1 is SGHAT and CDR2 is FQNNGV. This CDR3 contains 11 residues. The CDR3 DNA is TGTGCCAGCAGCCCGAACTACGAGCAGTACTTC. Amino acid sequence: CASSPNYEQYF.

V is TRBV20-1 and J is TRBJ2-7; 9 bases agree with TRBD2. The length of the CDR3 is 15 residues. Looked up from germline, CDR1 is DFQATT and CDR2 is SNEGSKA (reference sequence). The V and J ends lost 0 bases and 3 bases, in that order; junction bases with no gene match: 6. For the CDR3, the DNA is TGCAGTGCTAGAGATGGAGCGGGGGGCCTCTACGAGCAGTACTTC. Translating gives CSARDGAGGLYEQYF.

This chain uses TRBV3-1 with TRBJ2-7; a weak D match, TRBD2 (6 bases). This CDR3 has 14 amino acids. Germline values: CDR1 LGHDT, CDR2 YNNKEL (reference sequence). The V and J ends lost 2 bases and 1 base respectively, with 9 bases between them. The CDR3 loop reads CASSQRGFSYEQYF. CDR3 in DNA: TGTGCCAGCAGCCAACGGGGGTTTTCCTACGAGCAGTACTTC.

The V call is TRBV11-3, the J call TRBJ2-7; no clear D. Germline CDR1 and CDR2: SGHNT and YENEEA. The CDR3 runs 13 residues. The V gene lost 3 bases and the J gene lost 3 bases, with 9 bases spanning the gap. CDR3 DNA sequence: TGTGCCAGCAGCTTCTGGGTGGGCTACGAGCAGTACTTC. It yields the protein CASSFWVGYEQYF.

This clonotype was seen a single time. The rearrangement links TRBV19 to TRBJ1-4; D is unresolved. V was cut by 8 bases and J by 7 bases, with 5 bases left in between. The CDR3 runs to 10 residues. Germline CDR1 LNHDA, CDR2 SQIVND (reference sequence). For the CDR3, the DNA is TGTGCCAGTGGGCCTGAAAAACTGTTTTTT. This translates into CASGPEKLFF.

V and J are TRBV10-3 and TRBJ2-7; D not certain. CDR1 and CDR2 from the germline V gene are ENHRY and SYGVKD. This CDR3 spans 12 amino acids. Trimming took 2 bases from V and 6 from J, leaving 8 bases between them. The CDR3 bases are TGTGCCATCAGTGAGGTCGAAGCCGAGCAGTACTTC. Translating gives CAISEVEAEQYF.

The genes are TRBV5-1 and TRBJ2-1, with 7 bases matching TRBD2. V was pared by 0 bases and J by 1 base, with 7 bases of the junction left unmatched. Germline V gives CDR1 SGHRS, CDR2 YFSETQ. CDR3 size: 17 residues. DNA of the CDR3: TGCGCCAGCAGCTTGGGAAGCGGGGTCGGGTCCTACAATGAGCAGTTCTTC. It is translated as CASSLGSGVGSYNEQFF.

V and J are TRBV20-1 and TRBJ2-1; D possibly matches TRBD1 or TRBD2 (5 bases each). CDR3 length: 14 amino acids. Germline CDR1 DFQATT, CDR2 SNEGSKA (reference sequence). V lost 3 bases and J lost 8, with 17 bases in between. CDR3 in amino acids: CSARGTKSDHEQFF. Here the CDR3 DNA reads TGCAGTGCTAGGGGGACGAAATCTGACCATGAGCAGTTCTTC.

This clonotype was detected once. The CDR3 sequence: CASSYRTDQGNTEAFF. CDR3 DNA: TGTGCCAGCAGTTACCGGACAGATCAGGGGAACACTGAAGCTTTCTTT. V usage is TRBV6-2 or TRBV6-3 and J usage is TRBJ1-1; possibly TRBD1 for D (6 bases). The germline V gene encodes CDR1 MNHEY and CDR2 SVGEGT. This CDR3 has 16 residues. Deletions cut 2 bases from V and 1 base from J, with 14 bases between.

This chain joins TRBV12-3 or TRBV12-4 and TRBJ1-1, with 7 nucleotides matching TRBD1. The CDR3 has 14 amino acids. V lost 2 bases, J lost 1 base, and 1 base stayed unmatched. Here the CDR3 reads CASSLRQGNTEAFF. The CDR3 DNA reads TGTGCCAGCAGTTTAAGACAGGGGAACACTGAAGCTTTCTTT.

The CDR3 DNA is TGTGCCAGCAGCCCACTAAGCTCCTACGAGCAGTACTTC. Protein: CASSPLSSYEQYF. The chain links TRBV13 to TRBJ2-7; no firm D call. Germline CDR1 is PRHDT and CDR2 is FYEKMQ (reference sequence). The CDR3 loop spans 13 amino acids. Trimming took 5 bases from V and 0 from J, leaving 8 bases between them.

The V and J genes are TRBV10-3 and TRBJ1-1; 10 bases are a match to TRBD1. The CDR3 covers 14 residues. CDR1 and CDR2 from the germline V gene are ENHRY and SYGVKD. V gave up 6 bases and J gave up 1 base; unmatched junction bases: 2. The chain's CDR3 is CAIRRDRGNTEAFF. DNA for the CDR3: TGTGCCATCAGGCGGGACAGGGGGAACACTGAAGCTTTCTTT.

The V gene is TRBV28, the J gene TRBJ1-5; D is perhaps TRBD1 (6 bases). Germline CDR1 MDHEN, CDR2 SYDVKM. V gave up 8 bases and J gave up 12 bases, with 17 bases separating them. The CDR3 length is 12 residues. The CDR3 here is CASRRATGYQHF. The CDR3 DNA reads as TGTGCCAGCCGCCGGGCAACAGGGTACCAGCATTTT.

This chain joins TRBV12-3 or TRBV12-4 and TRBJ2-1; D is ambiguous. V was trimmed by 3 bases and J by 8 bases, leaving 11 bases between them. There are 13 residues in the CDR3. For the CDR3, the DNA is TGTGCCAGCAGTTTGGGTGGTGGGGATGAGCAGTTCTTC. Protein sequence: CASSLGGGDEQFF.

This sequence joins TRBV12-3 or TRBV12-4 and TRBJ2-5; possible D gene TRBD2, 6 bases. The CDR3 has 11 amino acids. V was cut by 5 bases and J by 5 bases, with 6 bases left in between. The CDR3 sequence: CASSRGETQYF. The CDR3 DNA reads TGTGCCAGCAGTCGGGGGGAGACCCAGTACTTC.

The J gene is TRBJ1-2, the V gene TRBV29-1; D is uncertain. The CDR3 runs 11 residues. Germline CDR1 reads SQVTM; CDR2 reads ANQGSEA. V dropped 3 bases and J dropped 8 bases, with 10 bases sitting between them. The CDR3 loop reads CSVDGIDGYTF. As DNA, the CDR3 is TGCAGCGTTGACGGGATAGACGGCTACACCTTC.

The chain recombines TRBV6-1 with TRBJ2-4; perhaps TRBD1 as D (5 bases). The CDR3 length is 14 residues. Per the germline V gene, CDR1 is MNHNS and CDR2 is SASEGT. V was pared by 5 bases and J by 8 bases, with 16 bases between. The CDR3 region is CASSPKGLGDIQYF. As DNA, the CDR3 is TGTGCCAGCAGTCCGAAAGGTCTAGGGGACATTCAGTACTTC.

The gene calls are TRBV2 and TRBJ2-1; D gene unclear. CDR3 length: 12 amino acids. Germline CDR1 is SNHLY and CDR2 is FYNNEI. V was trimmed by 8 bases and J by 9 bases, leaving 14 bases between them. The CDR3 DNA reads TGTGCCAGCGGAATCTCCCGGACTGAGCAGTTCTTC. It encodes CASGISRTEQFF. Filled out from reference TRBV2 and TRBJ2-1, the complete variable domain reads EPEVTQTPSHQVTQMGQEVILRCVPISNHLYFYWYRQILGQKVEFLVSFYNNEISEKSEIFDDQFSVERPDGSNFTLKIRSTKLEDSAMYFCASGISRTEQFFGPGTRLTVL.

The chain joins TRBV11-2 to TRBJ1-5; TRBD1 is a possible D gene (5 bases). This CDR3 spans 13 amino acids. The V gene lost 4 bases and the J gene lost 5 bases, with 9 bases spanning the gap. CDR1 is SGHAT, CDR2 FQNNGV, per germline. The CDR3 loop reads CASSYRGDQPQHF. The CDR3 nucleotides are TGTGCCAGCAGCTACCGGGGGGATCAGCCCCAGCATTTT.

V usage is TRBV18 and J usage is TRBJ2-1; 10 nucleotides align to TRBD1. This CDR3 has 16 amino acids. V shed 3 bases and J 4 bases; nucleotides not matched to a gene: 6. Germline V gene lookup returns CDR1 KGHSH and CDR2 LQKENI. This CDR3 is CASSPPTGGFYNEQFF. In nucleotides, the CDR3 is TGTGCCAGCTCACCTCCGACAGGGGGCTTTTACAATGAGCAGTTCTTC.

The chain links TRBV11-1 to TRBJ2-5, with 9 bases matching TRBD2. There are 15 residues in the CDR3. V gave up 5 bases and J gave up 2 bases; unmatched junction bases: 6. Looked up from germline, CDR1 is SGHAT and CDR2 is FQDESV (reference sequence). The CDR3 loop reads CASSNVAGDQETQYF. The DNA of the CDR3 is TGTGCCAGCAGCAACGTAGCGGGGGATCAAGAGACCCAGTACTTC. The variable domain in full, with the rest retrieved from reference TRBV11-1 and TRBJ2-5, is EAEVAQSPRYKITEKSQAVAFWCDPISGHATLYWYRQILGQGPELLVQFQDESVVDDSQLPKDRFSAERLKGVDSTLKIQPAELGDSAMYLCASSNVAGDQETQYFGPGTRLLVL.

CDR3 nucleotide sequence: TGTGCCAGCCATGGGCGGACCTACGAGCAGTACTTC. Translation gives CASHGRTYEQYF. This chain joins TRBV6-1 and TRBJ2-7; D is ambiguous. Trimming took 8 bases from V and 2 from J, leaving 10 bases between them. The CDR3 loop spans 12 amino acids. Germline values: CDR1 MNHNS, CDR2 SASEGT.

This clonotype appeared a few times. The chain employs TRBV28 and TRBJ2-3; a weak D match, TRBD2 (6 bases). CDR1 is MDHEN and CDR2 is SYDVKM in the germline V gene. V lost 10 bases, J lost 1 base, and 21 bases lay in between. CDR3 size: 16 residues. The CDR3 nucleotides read TGTGCCACTCGGGACTCCCAGGCGGGTGGCACAGATACGCAGTATTTT. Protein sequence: CATRDSQAGGTDTQYF. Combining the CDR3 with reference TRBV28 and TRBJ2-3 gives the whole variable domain DVKVTQSSRYLVKRTGEKVFLECVQDMDHENMFWYRQDPGLGLRLIYFSYDVKMKEKGDIPEGYSVSREKKERFSLILESASTNQTSMYLCATRDSQAGGTDTQYFGPGTRLTVL.

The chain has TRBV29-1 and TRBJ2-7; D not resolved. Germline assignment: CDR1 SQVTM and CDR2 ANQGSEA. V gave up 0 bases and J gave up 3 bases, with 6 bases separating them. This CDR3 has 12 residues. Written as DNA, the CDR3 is TGCAGCGTTGAAGATGAACACTACGAGCAGTACTTC. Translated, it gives CSVEDEHYEQYF.

For the CDR3, the DNA is TGCAGCGTTCTGAGGCTCTCCTACAATGAGCAGTTCTTC. This gives the protein CSVLRLSYNEQFF. The chain has TRBV29-1 and TRBJ2-1; D not certain. CDR1 is SQVTM and CDR2 is ANQGSEA in the germline V gene. The CDR3 is 13 residues long. Trimming took 5 bases from V and 0 from J, leaving 8 bases between them.